The next 29 T cell receptor beta chains were all read from a single sample in a study of Ad26.COV2.S vaccination and SARS-CoV-2 variants. Some clones are missing from TCRdb's copy, which holds only in-frame ones; the method was immunoSEQ multiplex PCR. Found here are approximately 420,000 clones, more than 85% of them singletons; the top ten hold roughly 3.2%. Treatment here: around 19 received Ad26.COV2.S at low or high dose, single or two shots; about 5 received placebo; per-sample allocation not given. All samples were drawn on day 63, counting from the first vaccine or placebo injection. Sequencing used peripheral blood, obtained in a trial of Ad26.COV2.S vaccine versus placebo. These receptors all stem from a person between 18 and 65 years old who received the Ad26.COV2.S COVID-19 vaccine or a placebo.

J is TRBJ2-1 and V is TRBV10-3; 8 bases agree with TRBD2. Germline V gives CDR1 ENHRY, CDR2 SYGVKD. There are 17 residues in the CDR3. J was trimmed by 5 bases and V by 0 bases; bases with no gene match: 9. The CDR3 nucleotides read TGTGCCATCAGTGAGTCGCCGTGGACCGGGGGGGACAATGAGCAGTTCTTC. This codes for CAISESPWTGGDNEQFF.

The rearrangement joins TRBV6-1 to TRBJ2-5, with D possibly TRBD1 on 5 matching bases. Germline lookup yields CDR1 MNHNS and CDR2 SASEGT. The CDR3 consists of 18 residues. V was shortened by 3 bases and J by 2 bases, with 22 bases between the two germline ends. The CDR3 here is CASSDHLHSNRLQETQYF. CDR3 sequence (DNA): TGTGCCAGCAGTGACCACCTCCACTCGAACAGGTTACAAGAGACCCAGTACTTC.

The V call is TRBV6-4, the J call TRBJ1-2; possible D gene TRBD1, 5 bases. Germline V gene data show CDR1 as MRHNA and CDR2 as SNTAGT. The CDR3 loop spans 14 amino acids. The ends were cut back, 2 bases at V and 6 bases at J, with 13 bases in the middle. This CDR3 reads CASSDPPRDDGYTF. CDR3 nucleotide sequence: TGTGCCAGCAGTGACCCCCCTCGGGACGATGGCTACACCTTC.

The rearrangement uses TRBV2 and TRBJ2-4; D is unresolved. The CDR3 is 15 amino acids. Germline V CDR1 and CDR2: SNHLY, FYNNEI. With 1 base removed from V and 2 bases from J, the gap between germline ends came to 9 bases. The CDR3 here is CASSEELLSKNIQYF. The DNA of the CDR3 is TGTGCCAGCAGTGAAGAGCTACTTTCCAAAAACATTCAGTACTTC.

This sequence joins TRBV3-1 (or the pseudogene TRBV3-2) and TRBJ1-1, with D possibly matching TRBD1 (5 bases). The CDR3 totals 15 residues. Germline V gene sequence: CDR1 LGHDT, CDR2 YNNKEL (reference sequence). Trimming removed 3 bases at V and 4 bases at J, with 15 bases between. CDR3 sequence: CASSHTRGGGTEAFF. The CDR3 bases are TGTGCCAGCAGCCACACCCGGGGGGGTGGCACTGAAGCTTTCTTT.

In DNA, the CDR3 is TGTGCCAGCAGTTTATCACCGTTTAGCTCCTATAATTCACCCCTCCACTTT. Translation gives CASSLSPFSSYNSPLHF. The chain combines TRBV27 with TRBJ1-6; D unresolved. CDR1 and CDR2 (germline): MNHEY, SMNVEV (reference sequence). The CDR3 loop spans 17 amino acids. V was trimmed by 0 bases and J by 0 bases, leaving 9 bases between them.

This clone was seen a single time. The gene calls are TRBV5-1 and TRBJ2-7, with D possibly TRBD2 on 5 matching bases. This CDR3 spans 15 amino acids. The germline V and J ends were trimmed by 4 bases and 2 bases, with 16 bases remaining between them. CDR1 is SGHRS and CDR2 is YFSETQ in the germline V gene. The CDR3: CASSLGKTGTYEQYF. The CDR3 DNA reads as TGCGCCAGCAGCCTCGGAAAGACGGGGACCTACGAGCAGTACTTC. Complete variable domain (other parts from reference TRBV5-1 and TRBJ2-7): KAGVTQTPRYLIKTRGQQVTLSCSPISGHRSVSWYQQTPGQGLQFLFEYFSETQRNKGNFPGRFSGRQFSNSRSEMNVSTLELGDSALYLCASSLGKTGTYEQYFGPGTRLTVT.

The chain couples TRBV20-1 to TRBJ2-1; a possible D gene is TRBD2 (6 bases). This CDR3 is 14 amino acids long. V dropped 3 bases and J dropped 2 bases, with 11 bases sitting between them. CDR1 and CDR2 (germline): DFQATT, SNEGSKA (reference sequence). CDR3 coding DNA: TGCAGTGCTAGTCTCAGGGAGGCCTACAATGAGCAGTTCTTC. Amino acids: CSASLREAYNEQFF.

V gene TRBV7-6 combines with J gene TRBJ1-4; no clear D gene. In germline, CDR1 is SGHVS, CDR2 FNYEAQ. V gave up 5 bases and J gave up 7 bases, with 14 bases separating them. This CDR3 is 14 amino acids long. As DNA, the CDR3 is TGTGCCAGCAGCCGAGGGCCCGGCGGTGAAAAACTGTTTTTT. As protein: CASSRGPGGEKLFF.

This clone has just one count. The chain carries TRBV10-2 and TRBJ1-2; D perhaps matches TRBD1 (6 bases). Trimming took off 4 bases at V and 3 bases at J, with 12 bases between the two ends. This CDR3 has 14 residues. Per the germline V gene, CDR1 is WSHSY and CDR2 is SAAADI. CDR3 residues: CASSVGQGYYGYTF. DNA of the CDR3: TGCGCCAGCAGTGTTGGGCAGGGGTACTATGGCTACACCTTC.

With regard to this clone: The same CDR3 is also encoded by other DNA sequences in this sample. The chain employs TRBV7-2 and TRBJ2-3; no reliable D call. V shed 5 bases and J shed 2 bases, with 8 bases lying between them. CDR1 and CDR2 (germline): SGHTA, FQGNSA. The CDR3 is 13 amino acids. CDR3: CASSLENTDTQYF. Here the CDR3 DNA reads TGTGCCAGCAGCCTGGAGAACACAGATACGCAGTATTTT. Supplemented by reference TRBV7-2 and TRBJ2-3, the full variable domain reads GAGVSQSPSNKVTEKGKDVELRCDPISGHTALYWYRQSLGQGLEFLIYFQGNSAPDKSGLPSDRFSAERTGGSVSTLTIQRTQQEDSAVYLCASSLENTDTQYFGPGTRLTVL.

The genes are TRBV4-1 and TRBJ2-2; D might be TRBD1 or TRBD2, each matching 6 bases. CDR1 is MGHRA, CDR2 YSYEKL, per germline. Trimming took 0 bases from V and 5 from J, leaving 10 bases between them. The CDR3 is made up of 15 amino acids. CDR3 sequence (DNA): TGCGCCAGCAGCCAAGATAGGGGGACTACCGGGGAGCTGTTTTTT. Translated: CASSQDRGTTGELFF.

The chain joins TRBV18 to TRBJ2-7; TRBD1 matches at 9 bases. The germline gives CDR1 KGHSH, CDR2 LQKENI. The CDR3 runs to 16 residues. J gave up 2 bases and V 3 bases, and 8 bases lay outside the gene matches. This chain's CDR3 is CASSPRRGQGAYEQYF. The CDR3 DNA follows: TGTGCCAGCTCACCCCGGCGGGGACAGGGAGCCTACGAGCAGTACTTC. Using reference TRBV18 and TRBJ2-7 for the parts outside the CDR3, the full variable domain is NAGVMQNPRHLVRRRGQEARLRCSPMKGHSHVYWYRQLPEEGLKFMVYLQKENIIDESGMPKERFSAEFPKEGPSILRIQQVVRGDSAAYFCASSPRRGQGAYEQYFGPGTRLTVT.

Regarding this clone: Other DNA sequences within the sample encode an identical CDR3. The chain couples TRBV6-5 to TRBJ1-1; no clear D. The CDR3 contains 11 residues. V was cut by 6 bases and J by 1 base, with 3 bases left in between. The germline V gene has CDR1 MNHEY and CDR2 SVGAGI. This chain's CDR3 is CASSRNTEAFF. The CDR3 DNA reads TGTGCCAGCAGCAGGAACACTGAAGCTTTCTTT.

The J gene is TRBJ1-4, the V gene TRBV2; the D gene is possibly TRBD1 (5 bases). Per the germline V gene, CDR1 is SNHLY and CDR2 is FYNNEI. Trimming cost V 1 base and J 8 bases, with 14 bases left between them. The CDR3 runs 15 residues. The CDR3 region has the DNA TGTGCCAGCAGTGAAGACGCCAGGGATGGGGAAAAACTGTTTTTT. This translates into CASSEDARDGEKLFF.

This chain uses TRBV7-2 with TRBJ1-3; no reliable D call. The V end lost 5 bases, the J end lost 2 bases, and 4 bases lay between the germline ends. The CDR3 contains 12 residues. Germline loops: CDR1 SGHTA, CDR2 FQGNSA. CDR3 amino acids: CASSPTGNTIYF. The CDR3 DNA sequence: TGTGCCAGCAGCCCCACTGGAAACACCATATATTTT.

V usage is TRBV11-1 and J usage is TRBJ2-3, with 9 positions matching TRBD2. This CDR3 has 16 amino acids. J was trimmed by 3 bases and V by 5 bases; bases with no gene match: 9. The germline CDR1 and CDR2 sequences are SGHAT and FQDESV (reference sequence). This CDR3 reads CASSPLGTSSTDTQYF. CDR3 in DNA: TGTGCCAGCAGCCCACTAGGGACTAGCTCGACAGATACGCAGTATTTT.

The V gene is TRBV4-2, the J gene TRBJ2-5, with 7 bases lining up with TRBD1. Germline assignment: CDR1 LGHNA and CDR2 YNFKEQ. V gave up 4 bases and J gave up 4 bases; unmatched junction bases: 6. The CDR3 is 14 residues long. CDR3 in DNA: TGTGCCAGCAGCCGAACACAGGGGAGAGAGACCCAGTACTTC. Amino acids: CASSRTQGRETQYF.

This clone was counted between two and nine times. V and J are TRBV2 and TRBJ2-7; D might be TRBD2 (6 bases). The CDR3 sequence is 15 residues long. Trimming took off 2 bases at V and 2 bases at J, with 13 bases between the two ends. CDR1 SNHLY and CDR2 FYNNEI come from the germline V gene. CDR3 nucleotides: TGTGCCAGCAGTGAAAGCAGGGCGGGACCCTACGAGCAGTACTTC. It encodes CASSESRAGPYEQYF.

The J gene is TRBJ2-1, the V gene TRBV7-2, with TRBD2 matching 10 bases. The CDR3 totals 16 residues. The V and J ends lost 4 bases and 7 bases, in that order; junction bases with no gene match: 10. Per the germline V gene, CDR1 is SGHTA and CDR2 is FQGNSA. The CDR3 DNA sequence: TGTGCCAGCAGCTCGAGTCCGGGACTAGCGTCTAATGAGCAGTTCTTC. Amino acids: CASSSSPGLASNEQFF.

The CDR3: CASSGQASGANVLTF. In DNA form, the CDR3 reads TGTGCCAGCAGTGGGCAAGCGTCTGGGGCCAACGTCCTGACTTTC. V and J are TRBV2 and TRBJ2-6, with D uncertain. The CDR3 is 15 residues long. Germline V gene sequence: CDR1 SNHLY, CDR2 FYNNEI. V lost 4 bases and J 1 base, leaving 8 bases between the germline ends.

The rearrangement uses TRBV7-8 and TRBJ2-1; D is uncertain. This CDR3 spans 15 amino acids. The ends were cut back, 0 bases at V and 6 bases at J, with 12 bases in the middle. Looked up from germline, CDR1 is SGHVS and CDR2 is FQNEAQ. The DNA for the CDR3 is TGTGCCAGCAGCTTAGCTGAGAGCCCTTCCAATGAGCAGTTCTTC. Translation gives CASSLAESPSNEQFF.

The CDR3 DNA reads as TGTGCCAGCAGTGAAAGGGGGGAAGCTTTCTTT. The encoded protein is CASSERGEAFF. V gene TRBV2 combines with J gene TRBJ1-1; D may be TRBD1 (6 bases). The V gene's germline CDR1 is SNHLY and CDR2 FYNNEI. This CDR3 has 11 amino acids. V was trimmed by 2 bases and J by 8 bases, leaving 6 bases between them.

The rearrangement uses TRBV9 and TRBJ2-2; D gene unclear. CDR3 length equals 15 residues. Trimming cost V 0 bases and J 3 bases, with 9 bases left between them. In germline, CDR1 is SGDLS, CDR2 YYNGEE. The CDR3 sequence is CASSVGGQDTGELFF. The CDR3 DNA reads TGTGCCAGCAGCGTAGGGGGTCAGGACACCGGGGAGCTGTTTTTT.

Note on this clone: Other DNA sequences within the sample encode an identical CDR3. The rearrangement uses TRBV3-1 (or the pseudogene TRBV3-2) and TRBJ1-5, with D hard to call. This CDR3 contains 12 residues. The V and J ends lost 3 bases and 5 bases respectively, with 5 bases between them. Germline CDR1 is LGHDT and CDR2 is YNNKEL (reference sequence). The CDR3, as DNA: TGTGCCAGCAGCCATCGAGATCAGCCCCAGCATTTT. This gives the protein CASSHRDQPQHF.

The chain links TRBV10-1 to TRBJ2-7, with D possibly matching TRBD1 (7 bases). Germline lookup yields CDR1 WNHNN and CDR2 SYGVQD (reference sequence). The V and J ends lost 8 bases and 9 bases respectively, with 11 bases between them. CDR3 size: 10 residues. The CDR3, as DNA: TGCGCCAGCTCCCAGGGGGGGCAGTACTTC. It specifies CASSQGGQYF.

CDR3 region: CASSLESTSGDEQYF. CDR3 nucleotide sequence: TGTGCCAGCAGCTTAGAGTCTACTAGCGGGGACGAGCAGTACTTC. The rearrangement links TRBV7-2 to TRBJ2-7, with 10 bases aligning to TRBD2. Germline V gives CDR1 SGHTA, CDR2 FQGNSA. The CDR3 extends over 15 amino acids. V trimming: 1 base; J trimming: 5 bases; junction bases outside the gene matches: 5.

The chain combines TRBV5-6 with TRBJ2-3; D ambiguous. Germline V CDR1 and CDR2: SGHDT, YYEEEE. V was cut by 4 bases and J by 7 bases, with 4 bases left in between. The CDR3 loop spans 10 amino acids. The chain's CDR3 is CASSGNTQYF. The CDR3 DNA follows: TGTGCCAGCAGCGGCAATACGCAGTATTTT.

The table lists this clone with a count of one. J is TRBJ2-7 and V is TRBV7-8, with 7 bases aligning to TRBD1. Trimming removed 4 bases from V and 0 bases from J; junction bases left unmatched: 3. Germline V gene lookup returns CDR1 SGHVS and CDR2 FQNEAQ. This CDR3 contains 14 residues. Here the CDR3 reads CASSSTGNSYEQYF. The CDR3 DNA reads as TGTGCCAGCAGCTCGACAGGGAACTCCTACGAGCAGTACTTC.